The text below deals with one TCR beta chain. The sample comes from a study of cytomegalovirus exposure and HLA in healthy donors. The CDR3 length is 14 residues. CDR1 is MNHNS and CDR2 is SASEGT in the germline V gene. Trimming removed 10 bases from V and 0 bases from J, with 13 bases in between. Amplification used 60 Vbeta primers and 13 Jbeta primers. Libraries were prepared by immunoSEQ multiplex PCR; TCRdb keeps only in-frame clonotypes and omits some of them. Altogether about 120,000 clones are present, roughly a sixth being singletons, with the ten largest covering roughly 3%. Sequenced material: PBMCs. The clonotype comes from a female donor in good health and CMV-seropositive. The chain carries TRBV6-1 and TRBJ1-3, with a tentative D call TRBD1 (5 bases). Here the CDR3 reads CAIRPRGSGNTIYF. In DNA, the CDR3 is TGTGCCATTAGGCCAAGGGGCTCTGGAAACACCATATATTTT.